The 3 T cell receptor beta chains listed next were all sequenced from one sample in a study of CD8 T cells in Susac syndrome. RNA, at about 0.5 to 1 ug, was reverse transcribed with random hexamers. TCRdb called the immunoSEQ multiplex PCR reads again in MiXCR, with one record for every CDR3 protein. In the table there are 110,000 or so distinct CDR3 sequences, about 96% of which are singletons. The sequenced sample consisted of CD4+ T cells from PBMCs. All receptors come from a human donor in good health.

The V call is TRBV7-8, the J call TRBJ1-6, with D uncertain. Trimming shortened V by 5 bases and J by 1 base, and 21 bases separated the two germline ends. This CDR3 contains 19 residues. Germline V gene lookup returns CDR1 SGHVS and CDR2 FQNEAQ. The CDR3 region is CASSPDWGLIASYNSPLHF. CDR3 bases: TGTGCCAGCAGCCCAGATTGGGGTCTAATCGCTTCCTATAATTCACCCCTCCACTTT.

V usage is TRBV7-9 and J usage is TRBJ2-1; D may be TRBD2 (5 bases). The V end lost 7 bases, the J end lost 4 bases, and 17 bases lay between the germline ends. CDR3 length: 15 amino acids. Germline-derived CDR1 and CDR2 are SEHNR and FQNEAQ (reference sequence). Here the CDR3 reads CASTLRENPYNEQFF. The CDR3 DNA sequence: TGTGCCAGCACCCTGAGGGAGAACCCTTACAATGAGCAGTTCTTC.

The rearrangement joins TRBV20-1 to TRBJ1-5; D is undetermined. CDR1 is DFQATT, CDR2 SNEGSKA, per germline (reference sequence). Trimming cost V 6 bases and J 6 bases, with 12 bases left between them. This CDR3 region has 12 residues. The CDR3 DNA reads as TGCAGTGCAGGCGGTGGAGGTCAGCCCCAGCATTTT. It translates to CSAGGGGQPQHF.